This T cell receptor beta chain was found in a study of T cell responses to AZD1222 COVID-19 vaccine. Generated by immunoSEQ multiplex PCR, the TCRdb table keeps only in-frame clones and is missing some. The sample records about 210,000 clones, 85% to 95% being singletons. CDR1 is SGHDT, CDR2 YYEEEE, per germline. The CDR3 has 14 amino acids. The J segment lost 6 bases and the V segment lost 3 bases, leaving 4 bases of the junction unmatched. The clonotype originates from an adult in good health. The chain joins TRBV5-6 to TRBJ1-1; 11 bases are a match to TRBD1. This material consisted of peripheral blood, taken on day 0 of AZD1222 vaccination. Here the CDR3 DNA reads TGTGCCAGCAGCTCAGGACAGGGGGCCGCTGAAGCTTTCTTT. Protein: CASSSGQGAAEAFF. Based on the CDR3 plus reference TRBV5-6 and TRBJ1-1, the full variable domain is DAGVTQSPTHLIKTRGQQVTLRCSPKSGHDTVSWYQQALGQGPQFIFQYYEEEERQRGNFPDRFSGHQFPNYSSELNVNALLLGDSALYLCASSSGQGAAEAFFGQGTRLTVV.